The next 9 T cell receptor beta chains were all read from a single sample in a study of technical replicates of blood from a handful of donors. Sequencing was performed with immunoSEQ multiplex PCR; in TCRdb, only in-frame clones are kept and a portion is missing. The sample includes about 83,000 clones, about 95% of them seen just once. What was sequenced was T cells isolated from PBMCs. These receptor sequences come from a human donor in good health.

The chain employs TRBV9 and TRBJ2-7; 9 bases fit TRBD1. With V trimmed by 1 base and J by 5 bases, 10 bases remained unmatched. The CDR3 has 16 residues. Germline V CDR1 and CDR2: SGDLS, YYNGEE. The DNA of the CDR3 is TGTGCCAGCAGCGTACAGACAGGGGGAAGGGGAAACGAGCAGTACTTC. Amino acid sequence: CASSVQTGGRGNEQYF.

V gene TRBV5-4 combines with J gene TRBJ2-2; 8 bases are shared with TRBD1. The CDR3 covers 15 residues. Germline V lookup: CDR1 SGHNT, CDR2 YYREEE (reference sequence). V lost 5 bases to trimming and J lost 3 bases; unmatched junction nucleotides: 6. The CDR3 bases are TGTGCCAGCAGGATCCAGGGGGCGGACACCGGGGAGCTGTTTTTT. It encodes CASRIQGADTGELFF.

The chain has TRBV9 and TRBJ2-7; 10 positions match TRBD1. The germline V gene has CDR1 SGDLS and CDR2 YYNGEE. This CDR3 comprises 17 residues. V shed 2 bases and J 6 bases; nucleotides not matched to a gene: 14. The CDR3 region is CASSVSSGTGVLSEQYF. CDR3 DNA sequence: TGTGCCAGCAGCGTCAGCTCTGGGACAGGGGTGTTATCCGAGCAGTACTTC.

V is TRBV6-1 and J is TRBJ2-7, with D unresolved. Per germline, CDR1 MNHNS and CDR2 SASEGT. With 1 base removed from V and 1 base from J, the gap between germline ends came to 8 bases. The CDR3 is made up of 14 amino acids. DNA for the CDR3: TGTGCCAGCAGTGAAGTGTCCAGATCCTACGAGCAGTACTTC. Translation: CASSEVSRSYEQYF.

The V and J genes are TRBV10-3 and TRBJ1-1, with 11 bases aligning to TRBD1. This CDR3 comprises 15 residues. Germline-derived CDR1 and CDR2 are ENHRY and SYGVKD. With 4 bases clipped from V and 6 bases from J, the junction kept 7 bases outside the gene matches. CDR3 nucleotide sequence: TGTGCCATCAGTGGGTACGGGACAGGGGGATCTGAAGCTTTCTTT. As protein: CAISGYGTGGSEAFF.

The V call is TRBV6-5, the J call TRBJ2-2; TRBD1 might be the D (6 bases). The germline CDR1 and CDR2 sequences are MNHEY and SVGAGI. Trimming cost V 7 bases and J 1 base, with 13 bases left between them. The CDR3 is 15 residues long. CDR3 bases: TGTGCCAGCAACCTACAGGGTAGGAACACCGGGGAGCTGTTTTTT. Amino acids: CASNLQGRNTGELFF.

The J gene is TRBJ1-5, the V gene TRBV10-3, with TRBD1 matching 9 bases. The CDR3 totals 16 residues. CDR1 ENHRY and CDR2 SYGVKD come from the germline V gene. J was trimmed by 0 bases and V by 6 bases; bases with no gene match: 6. CDR3 loop: CAIREGTGNSNQPQHF. CDR3 bases: TGTGCCATCAGGGAAGGGACAGGGAATAGCAATCAGCCCCAGCATTTT.

The rearrangement joins TRBV28 to TRBJ2-7; 10 bases match TRBD2. The CDR3 is made up of 15 amino acids. V lost 3 bases and J lost 4; bases outside the gene matches: 6. CDR1 is MDHEN and CDR2 is SYDVKM in the germline V gene. CDR3 DNA: TGTGCCAGCAGTTTCCAGCGGGAGGGCCGATACGAGCAGTACTTC. It is translated as CASSFQREGRYEQYF.

The V gene is TRBV10-3, the J gene TRBJ2-2, with 7 bases lining up with TRBD1. Germline trimming cut 0 bases from V and 1 base from J; bases unmatched to any gene: 2. Germline V lookup: CDR1 ENHRY, CDR2 SYGVKD. The CDR3 extends over 16 amino acids. The CDR3 DNA follows: TGTGCCATCAGTGAGTCGGGACAGCTGAACACCGGGGAGCTGTTTTTT. Translation: CAISESGQLNTGELFF.